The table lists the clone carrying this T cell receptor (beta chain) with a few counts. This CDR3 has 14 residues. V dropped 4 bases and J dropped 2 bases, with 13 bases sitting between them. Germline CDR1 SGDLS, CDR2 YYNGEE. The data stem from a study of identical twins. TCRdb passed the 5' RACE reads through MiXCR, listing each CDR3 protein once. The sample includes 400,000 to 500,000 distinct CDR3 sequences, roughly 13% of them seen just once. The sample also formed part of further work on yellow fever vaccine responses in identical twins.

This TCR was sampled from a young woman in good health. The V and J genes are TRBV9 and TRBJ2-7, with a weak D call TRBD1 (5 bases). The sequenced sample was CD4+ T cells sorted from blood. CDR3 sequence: CASSPRGLTYEQYF. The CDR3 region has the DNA TGTGCCAGCAGCCCAAGGGGCCTCACCTACGAGCAGTACTTC. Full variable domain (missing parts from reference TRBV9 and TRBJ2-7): DSGVTQTPKHLITATGQRVTLRCSPRSGDLSVYWYQQSLDQGLQFLIQYYNGEERAKGNILERFSAQQFPDLHSELNLSSLELGDSALYFCASSPRGLTYEQYFGPGTRLTVT.